This TCR beta chain was obtained from a study of blood T cell repertoires in COVID-19. In the study overall: Sites across the United States, Italy and Spain contributed samples from acute and convalescent COVID-19.

Under the authors' procedure: Counts of nucleated cells, estimated from reference gene primer amplification, were obtained. The data were produced by immunoSEQ multiplex PCR, yet TCRdb's version contains in-frame clones alone and is incomplete. The V and J calls and clone size are taken from that table; D and trimming were inferred from the DNA. This sample yields 200,000 to 250,000 clones, of which about 90% are seen a single time; approximately 2.5% belongs to the top ten. Per the germline V gene, CDR1 is LNHNV and CDR2 is YYDKDF (reference sequence). Trimming took off 0 bases at V and 3 bases at J, with 12 bases between the two ends. The CDR3 sequence is 17 residues long.

This TCR was sampled from a man aged 30-40 years with COVID-19, enrolled during active disease. Sequencing input: peripheral blood. The genes are TRBV15 and TRBJ1-6, with D possibly TRBD1 on 5 matching bases. DNA for the CDR3: TGTGCCACCAGCAGAGATATACAGGTTAACTATAATTCACCCCTCCACTTT. Residues: CATSRDIQVNYNSPLHF.